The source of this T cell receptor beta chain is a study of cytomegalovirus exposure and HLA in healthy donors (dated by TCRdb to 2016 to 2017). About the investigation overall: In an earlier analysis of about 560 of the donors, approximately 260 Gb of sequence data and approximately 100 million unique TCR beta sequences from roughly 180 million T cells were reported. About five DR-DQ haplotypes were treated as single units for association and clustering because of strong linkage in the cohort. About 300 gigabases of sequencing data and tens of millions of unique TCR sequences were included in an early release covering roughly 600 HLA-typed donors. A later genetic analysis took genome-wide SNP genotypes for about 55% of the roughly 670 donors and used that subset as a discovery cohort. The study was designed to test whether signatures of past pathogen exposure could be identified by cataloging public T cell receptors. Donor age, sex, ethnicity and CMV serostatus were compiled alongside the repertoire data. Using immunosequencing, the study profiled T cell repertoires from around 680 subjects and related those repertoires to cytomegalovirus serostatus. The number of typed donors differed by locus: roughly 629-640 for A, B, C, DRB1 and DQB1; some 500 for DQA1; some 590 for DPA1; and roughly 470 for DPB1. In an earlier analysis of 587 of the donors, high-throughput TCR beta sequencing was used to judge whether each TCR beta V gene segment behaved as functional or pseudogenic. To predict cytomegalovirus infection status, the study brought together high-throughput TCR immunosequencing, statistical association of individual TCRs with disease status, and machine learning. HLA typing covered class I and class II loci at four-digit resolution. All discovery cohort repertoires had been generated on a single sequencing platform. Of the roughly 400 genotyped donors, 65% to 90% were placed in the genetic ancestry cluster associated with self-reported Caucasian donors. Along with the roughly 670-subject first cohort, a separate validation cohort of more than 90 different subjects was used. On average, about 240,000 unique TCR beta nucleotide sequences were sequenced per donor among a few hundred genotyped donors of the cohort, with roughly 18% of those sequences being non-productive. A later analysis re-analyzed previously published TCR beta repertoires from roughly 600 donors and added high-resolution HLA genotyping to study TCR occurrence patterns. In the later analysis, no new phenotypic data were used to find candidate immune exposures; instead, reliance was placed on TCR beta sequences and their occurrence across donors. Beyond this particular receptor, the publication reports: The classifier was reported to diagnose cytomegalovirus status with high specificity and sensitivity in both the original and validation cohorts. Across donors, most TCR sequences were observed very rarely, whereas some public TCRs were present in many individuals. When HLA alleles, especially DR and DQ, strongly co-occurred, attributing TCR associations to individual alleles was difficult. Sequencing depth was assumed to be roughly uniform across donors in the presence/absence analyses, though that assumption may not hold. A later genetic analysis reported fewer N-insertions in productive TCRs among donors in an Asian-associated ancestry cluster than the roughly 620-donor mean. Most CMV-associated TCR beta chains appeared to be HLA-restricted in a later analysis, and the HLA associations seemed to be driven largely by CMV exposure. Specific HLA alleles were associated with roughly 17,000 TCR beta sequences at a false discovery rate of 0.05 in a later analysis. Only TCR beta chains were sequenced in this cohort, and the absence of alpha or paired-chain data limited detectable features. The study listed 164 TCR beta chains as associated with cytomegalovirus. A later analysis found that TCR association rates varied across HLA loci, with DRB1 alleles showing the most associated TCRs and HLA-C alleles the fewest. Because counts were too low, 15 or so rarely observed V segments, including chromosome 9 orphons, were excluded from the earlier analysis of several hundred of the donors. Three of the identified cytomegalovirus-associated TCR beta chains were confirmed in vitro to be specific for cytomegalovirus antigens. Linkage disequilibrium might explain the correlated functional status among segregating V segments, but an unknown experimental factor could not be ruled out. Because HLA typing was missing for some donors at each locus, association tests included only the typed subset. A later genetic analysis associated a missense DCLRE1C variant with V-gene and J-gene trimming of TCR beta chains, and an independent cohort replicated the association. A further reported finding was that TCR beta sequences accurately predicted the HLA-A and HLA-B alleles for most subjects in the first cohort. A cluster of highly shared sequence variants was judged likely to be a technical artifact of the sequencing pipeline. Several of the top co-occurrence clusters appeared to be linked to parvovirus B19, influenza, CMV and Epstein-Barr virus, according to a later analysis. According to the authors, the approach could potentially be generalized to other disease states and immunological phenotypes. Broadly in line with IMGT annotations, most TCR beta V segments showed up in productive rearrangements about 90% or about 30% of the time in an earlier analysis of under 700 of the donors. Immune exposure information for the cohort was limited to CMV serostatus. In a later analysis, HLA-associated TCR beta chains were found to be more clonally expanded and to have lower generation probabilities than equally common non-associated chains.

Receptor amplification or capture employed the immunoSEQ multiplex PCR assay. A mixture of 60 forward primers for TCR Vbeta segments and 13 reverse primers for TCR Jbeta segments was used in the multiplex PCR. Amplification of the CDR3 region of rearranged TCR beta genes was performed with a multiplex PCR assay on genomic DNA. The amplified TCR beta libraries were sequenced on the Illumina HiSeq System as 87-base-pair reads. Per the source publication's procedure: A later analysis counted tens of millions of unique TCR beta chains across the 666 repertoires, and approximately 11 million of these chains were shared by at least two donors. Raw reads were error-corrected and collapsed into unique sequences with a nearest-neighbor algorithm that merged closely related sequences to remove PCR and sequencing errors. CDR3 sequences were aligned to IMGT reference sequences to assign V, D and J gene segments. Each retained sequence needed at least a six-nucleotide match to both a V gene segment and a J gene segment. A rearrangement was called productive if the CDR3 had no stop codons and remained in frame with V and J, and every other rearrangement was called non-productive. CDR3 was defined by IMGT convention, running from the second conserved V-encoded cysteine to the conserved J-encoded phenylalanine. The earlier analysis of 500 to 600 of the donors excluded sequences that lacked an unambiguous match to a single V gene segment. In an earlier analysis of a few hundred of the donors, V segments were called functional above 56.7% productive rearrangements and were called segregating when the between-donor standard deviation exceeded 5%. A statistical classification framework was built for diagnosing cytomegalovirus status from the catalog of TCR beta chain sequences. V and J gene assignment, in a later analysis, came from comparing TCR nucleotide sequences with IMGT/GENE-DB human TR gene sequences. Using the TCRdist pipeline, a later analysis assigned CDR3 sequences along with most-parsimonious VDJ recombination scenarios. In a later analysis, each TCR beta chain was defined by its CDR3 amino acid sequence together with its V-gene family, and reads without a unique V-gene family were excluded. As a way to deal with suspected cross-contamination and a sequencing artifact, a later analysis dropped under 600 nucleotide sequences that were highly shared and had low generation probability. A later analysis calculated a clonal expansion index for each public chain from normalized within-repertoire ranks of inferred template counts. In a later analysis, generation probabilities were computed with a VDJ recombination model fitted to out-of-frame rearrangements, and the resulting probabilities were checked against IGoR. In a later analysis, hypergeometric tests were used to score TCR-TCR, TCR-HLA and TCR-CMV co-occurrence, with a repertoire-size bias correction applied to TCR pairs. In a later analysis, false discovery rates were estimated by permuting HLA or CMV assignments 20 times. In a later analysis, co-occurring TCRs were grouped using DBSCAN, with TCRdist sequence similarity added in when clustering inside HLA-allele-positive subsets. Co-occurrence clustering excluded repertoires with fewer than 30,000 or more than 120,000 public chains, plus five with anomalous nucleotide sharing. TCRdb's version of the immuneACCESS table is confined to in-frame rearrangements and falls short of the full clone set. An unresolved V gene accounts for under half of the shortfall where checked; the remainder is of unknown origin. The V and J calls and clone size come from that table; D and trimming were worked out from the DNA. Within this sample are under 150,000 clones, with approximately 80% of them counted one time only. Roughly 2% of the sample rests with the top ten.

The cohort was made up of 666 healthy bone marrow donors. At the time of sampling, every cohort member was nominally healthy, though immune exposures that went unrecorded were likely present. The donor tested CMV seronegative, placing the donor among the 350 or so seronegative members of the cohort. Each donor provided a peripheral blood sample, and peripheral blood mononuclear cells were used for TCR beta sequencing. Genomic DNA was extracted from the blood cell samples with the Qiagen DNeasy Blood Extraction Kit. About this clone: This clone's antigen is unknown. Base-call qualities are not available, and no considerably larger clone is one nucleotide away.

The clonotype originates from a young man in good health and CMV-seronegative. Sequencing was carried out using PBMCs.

The nucleotide sequence reads TGTGCCAGCAGTTTATTTCAGGGTGCCACTGAAGCTTTCTTT. Translated, it reads CASSLFQGATEAFF. The chain joins TRBV5-6 to TRBJ1-1; possibly the D gene is TRBD1, per 5 matching bases. The CDR3 runs 14 residues from the cysteine to the phenylalanine. Only CDR3 DNA remains: 42 bases, in frame from the first base. For CDR1 and CDR2, the germline V gene lists SGHDT and YYEEEE. Trimming takes 5 bases from V and 4 bases from J, and the germline ends sit 15 bases apart.